This TCR beta chain was documented in a study of shared clonotypes between healthy human individuals (dated by TCRdb to the early 2020s). About the study as a whole: A couple of women and a few men aged 18 to 49 years were included in the cohort. Leukapheresis yielded between about 0.9 and 8.9 billion PBMCs per donor. Blood TCR repertoires of 5 or 6 healthy adults were deeply sequenced to estimate repertoire size and the extent of clonotype sharing between individuals. To increase sequencing depth and limit assay-specific biases, TCR repertoire library preparation and sequencing were carried out by different laboratories using diverse techniques. Overall results and qualifications from the work: Pairwise subsampling indicated that sequencing depth was expected to affect the degree of clonotype sharing among donors. The genetic and exposure-history diversity represented was limited by the small number of donors. Only blood was sampled, and tissue TCR repertoires likely differ from those in blood.

There are 14 amino acids in the CDR3, from cysteine to phenylalanine inclusive. Left in the record is the CDR3 DNA by itself, 42 bases read in frame from the first base. V was cut back by 2 bases and J by 2 bases, leaving a gap of 10 bases between them. CDR1 and CDR2 are read off the germline V gene as MNHEY and SVGAGI. TCR CDR3 regions were amplified from genomic DNA by multiplex PCR using the deep immunoSEQ assay. Extracted genomic DNA from each cell subset was distributed evenly across all wells of several immunoSEQ 96-well plates, and each plate was treated as a replicate. For unsorted PBMC, 250 to 350 ng of genomic DNA, equivalent to 25,000 to 35,000 T cell genomes, went into each replicate PCR. Unsorted PBMC genomic DNA was sequenced across ten immunoSEQ deep assay plates. Purified libraries were measured with a Qubit 3.0 fluorometer, size-checked on a Bioanalyzer 2100, and measured again with the KAPA Library Quantification kit. Every immunoSEQ 96-well plate was sequenced on a dedicated single-read 150-cycle Illumina NextSeq 550 flow cell. The source study handled its data this way. Because the immunoSEQ output held only junctional sequences and lacked quality scores, the filtering could not match the filtering applied to full-length reads. Sequences were annotated with PyIR, a Python wrapper for IgBLAST v1.9, and V/J genes and CDR3 were assigned using IMGT germline references. Reads were filtered out if the reads had weak V/J assignments (E-value above 1e-6), no CDR3, stop codons, out-of-frame junctions, or ambiguous translated residues. V3J clonotypes were defined as sequences sharing the same inferred V gene, J gene, and CDR3 amino acid sequence. Percentage overlap between repertoires was calculated by dividing the number of shared unique clonotypes by the size of the smaller repertoire. Three approaches were used to assess repertoire richness: RTK rarefaction, the Chao1 estimator, and Recon v2.1 estimates of unobserved clonotypes. Here the immuneACCESS table is served through TCRdb, limited to in-frame sequences with V and J called. Missing clones are a known gap in these copies; in checked studies unresolved V genes cover under half, and the rest lacks a known reason. V, J and clone size are those of that table, while D and trimming were read from the DNA. This sample comprises about 500,000 clones, roughly three quarters of them detected only once. About 12% of the sample belongs to the ten largest clones.

Many counts were recorded for this clone. The antigen it recognizes is unknown. The sample holds no much larger clone one base away, and base qualities are not on file. Healthy HIV-negative adults with no recently reported acute infections or vaccinations were included as donors. Only Caucasian adults living in Nashville, Tennessee, USA were represented among the donors. In the unsorted samples, 85 million to 100 million PBMCs were counted, and genomic DNA was extracted using the QIAamp DNA Blood Mini kit. Blood was obtained by leukapheresis, after which PBMCs were separated by Ficoll-Histopaque density gradient centrifugation and cryopreserved in liquid nitrogen vapor phase.

The V and J segments used are TRBV6-5 and TRBJ2-7; no D gene call is confident. This clonotype was obtained from a woman aged 40 to 55 in good health. Some clones in this sample may be carry-over from other donors' samples. Sequenced input: PBMCs. The CDR3 region has the sequence CASSYVRQAYEQYF. The sequenced DNA is TGTGCCAGCAGTTACGTCAGGCAAGCCTACGAGCAGTACTTC.